This note documents a single TCR beta chain sequence. The sample comes from a study of OX40 agonist ivuxolimab in advanced cancers. Study-level information: An agonistic anti-OX40 (CD134) antibody, ivuxolimab, was used to treat the patients. The dose-escalation cohort was approximately 80% male, with a mean age of about 60 years, ranging roughly 20 to 80.

Germline CDR1 and CDR2: SGDLS and YYNGEE. The junction had 3 bases not matched to a gene; V was cut back by 1 base and J by 2 bases. CDR3 size: 15 residues. Clones were sequenced by immunoSEQ multiplex PCR, and TCRdb holds only the in-frame ones, with some missing. The sample carries about 100,000 clones, around 91% recorded once. Anyone with autoimmune disease history or systemic immunosuppression was excluded. On cycle 4 day 1 and cycle 7 day 1, as well as at baseline, blood was sampled. This clonotype was sampled from an adult with an advanced solid tumor such as melanoma, head and neck, liver or kidney cancer. The chain uses TRBV9 and TRBJ1-3; 7 bases are shared with TRBD1. Sequenced here: CD4+ or CD8+ T cells sorted from blood, sampled in a trial of the OX40 agonist ivuxolimab. In DNA form, the CDR3 reads TGTGCCAGCAGCGTATCGAGGGGGCCTGGAAACACCATATATTTT. Translation: CASSVSRGPGNTIYF.